The 18 T cell receptor beta chains below all came from one sample that was sequenced in a study of early T cells in non-severe SARS-CoV-2 infection. TCRdb reanalysed the 5' RACE reads using MiXCR and keeps one entry per CDR3 protein. Here the sample spans roughly 62,000 distinct CDR3 sequences, approximately 7.7% being singletons. Sequences were obtained from whole blood. The receptors stem from an adult who was a healthcare worker with PCR-confirmed SARS-CoV-2 infection or an uninfected control (not recorded which).

This clonotype was detected ten times or more. The gene calls are TRBV18 and TRBJ2-5; TRBD1 might be the D (5 bases). Germline V CDR1 and CDR2: KGHSH, LQKENI. V was clipped by 3 bases and J by 5 bases, with 19 bases between them. The CDR3 is 16 residues long. CDR3 in DNA: TGTGCCAGCTCACCGCTGCAGGGCGGCGAGAGGGAGACCCAGTACTTC. Translated: CASSPLQGGERETQYF.

This clonotype was found a few times. CDR3 sequence: CASHQAGPSYEQYF. The CDR3 DNA reads as TGTGCCAGTCACCAAGCGGGGCCCTCCTACGAGCAGTACTTC. The chain recombines TRBV6-1 with TRBJ2-7; 7 bases match TRBD2. Trimming removed 9 bases from V and 0 bases from J; junction bases left unmatched: 8. This CDR3 has 14 amino acids. The germline V gene encodes CDR1 MNHNS and CDR2 SASEGT.

This clonotype has more than one count but fewer than ten. The CDR3 protein is CASSGIGWVGEQYF. CDR3 bases: TGTGCCAGCAGCGGTATAGGGTGGGTCGGCGAGCAGTACTTC. The rearrangement uses TRBV27 and TRBJ2-7, with D uncertain. Germline V lookup: CDR1 MNHEY, CDR2 SMNVEV (reference sequence). The V and J ends lost 6 bases and 6 bases respectively, with 18 bases between them. The CDR3 runs 14 residues.

The J gene is TRBJ2-2, the V gene TRBV24-1; 11 bases match TRBD1. V was pared by 4 bases and J by 2 bases, with 2 bases of the junction left unmatched. The CDR3 is 16 residues long. From germline, CDR1 is KGHDR and CDR2 SFDVKD. DNA of the CDR3: TGTGCCACCAGTGAATGGACAGGGGGCAACACCGGGGAGCTGTTTTTT. Protein sequence: CATSEWTGGNTGELFF.

This clonotype was counted between two and nine times. V and J are TRBV5-8 and TRBJ2-1; D possibly corresponds to TRBD2 (7 bases). V lost 3 bases and J lost 4, with 14 bases in between. CDR1 is SGHTS, CDR2 YDEGEE, per germline. The CDR3 has 15 amino acids. CDR3 DNA sequence: TGTGCCAGCAGCTGGGGGCAGCGGGAATACAATGAGCAGTTCTTC. It specifies CASSWGQREYNEQFF.

The rearrangement uses TRBV28 and TRBJ2-3, with 12 bases lining up with TRBD2. V lost 6 bases to trimming and J lost 8 bases; unmatched junction nucleotides: 6. The germline V gene encodes CDR1 MDHEN and CDR2 SYDVKM. CDR3 length equals 14 residues. The CDR3 spells CASRLAGGLGTQYF. The DNA of the CDR3 is TGTGCCAGCAGGCTAGCGGGAGGGCTGGGTACGCAGTATTTT.

This clonotype was found many times. This chain links TRBV27 with TRBJ1-5; possibly TRBD1 for D (5 bases). The CDR3 sequence is 14 residues long. Trimming removed 9 bases from V and 8 bases from J, with 20 bases in between. CDR1 MNHEY and CDR2 SMNVEV come from the germline V gene (reference sequence). The CDR3 protein is CASRLQVLGEPQHF. The CDR3 nucleotides read TGTGCCAGTCGCCTACAGGTCCTTGGGGAGCCCCAGCATTTT.

This clonotype was found many times. This chain links TRBV14 with TRBJ2-7, with D unresolved. The CDR3 sequence is 13 residues long. The ends were cut back, 0 bases at V and 9 bases at J, with 12 bases in the middle. Per germline, CDR1 SGHDN and CDR2 FVKESK. CDR3 amino acids: CASSQDSYVGQYF. The CDR3, as DNA: TGTGCCAGCAGCCAAGACAGCTACGTGGGGCAGTACTTC. Full variable domain (remainder filled in from reference TRBV14 and TRBJ2-7): EAGVTQFPSHSVIEKGQTVTLRCDPISGHDNLYWYRRVMGKEIKFLLHFVKESKQDESGMPNNRFLAERTGGTYSTLKVQPAELEDSGVYFCASSQDSYVGQYFGPGTRLTVT.

This clonotype was seen more than once but under ten times. The rearrangement uses TRBV19 and TRBJ1-2; D is uncertain. In germline, CDR1 is LNHDA, CDR2 SQIVND (reference sequence). The length of the CDR3 is 13 residues. Trimming shortened V by 4 bases and J by 4 bases, and 10 bases separated the two germline ends. The CDR3 protein is CASSTMDLYGYTF. CDR3 bases: TGTGCCAGTAGTACCATGGACCTCTATGGCTACACCTTC. The full variable domain, with the rest looked up from reference TRBV19 and TRBJ1-2, is DGGITQSPKYLFRKEGQNVTLSCEQNLNHDAMYWYRQDPGQGLRLIYYSQIVNDFQKGDIAEGYSVSREKKESFPLTVTSAQKNPTAFYLCASSTMDLYGYTFGSGTRLTVV.

In its sample, this clonotype was seen many times. The CDR3 here is CAWSVRLRETQYF. CDR3 nucleotides: TGTGCCTGGAGTGTAAGGTTGCGGGAGACCCAGTACTTC. The V and J genes are TRBV30 and TRBJ2-5; D ambiguous. This CDR3 is built from 13 residues. Looked up from germline, CDR1 is GTSNPN and CDR2 is SVGIG (reference sequence). V lost 0 bases, J lost 5 bases, and 10 bases lay in between.

The chain joins TRBV6-1 to TRBJ2-1; D may match TRBD1 or TRBD2 (5 bases each). The germline CDR1 and CDR2 sequences are MNHNS and SASEGT. The V gene lost 4 bases and the J gene lost 9 bases, with 22 bases spanning the gap. The CDR3 extends over 16 amino acids. This chain's CDR3 is CASSGPGPPGEGEQFF. CDR3 bases: TGTGCCAGCAGTGGACCGGGGCCCCCCGGGGAAGGTGAGCAGTTCTTC.

In this sample, this clonotype turned up many times. The CDR3 DNA is TGTGCCAGCAGCTTGGACCAAGATACGCAGTATTTT. This encodes CASSLDQDTQYF. The chain links TRBV5-4 to TRBJ2-3; D unclear. Germline V gene sequence: CDR1 SGHNT, CDR2 YYREEE (reference sequence). The CDR3 is 12 residues long. V lost 0 bases, J lost 5 bases, and 4 bases lay in between.

This clonotype was recorded a few times. The chain has TRBV29-1 and TRBJ2-3, with D tentatively TRBD2 (6 bases). There are 12 residues in the CDR3. V lost 7 bases, J lost 4 bases, and 12 bases lay in between. Germline CDR1 SQVTM, CDR2 ANQGSEA. CDR3 protein: CSARLAADTQYF. CDR3 DNA sequence: TGCAGCGCCCGATTAGCGGCAGATACGCAGTATTTT.

This clonotype was counted only a few times. V and J are TRBV6-2 or TRBV6-3 and TRBJ1-1; D ambiguous. The germline V and J ends were trimmed by 6 bases and 4 bases, with 12 bases remaining between them. Germline values: CDR1 MNHEY, CDR2 SVGEGT. CDR3 size: 13 residues. CDR3 loop: CASSLPEATEAFF. The CDR3 bases are TGTGCCAGCAGCCTTCCGGAAGCCACTGAAGCTTTCTTT.

In its sample, this clonotype was seen a few times. The V gene is TRBV14, the J gene TRBJ2-1, with TRBD1 as a possible D gene (6 bases). Germline values: CDR1 SGHDN, CDR2 FVKESK. Trimming took 4 bases from V and 6 from J, leaving 16 bases between them. This CDR3 spans 15 amino acids. As DNA, the CDR3 is TGTGCCAGCAGCCCTTACGGGACATGGGGCAATGAGCAGTTCTTC. Translation gives CASSPYGTWGNEQFF.

This clonotype was detected ten times or more. This chain connects TRBV27 to TRBJ1-5; 7 bases match TRBD1. V lost 6 bases to trimming and J lost 0 bases; unmatched junction nucleotides: 5. From germline, CDR1 is MNHEY and CDR2 SMNVEV (reference sequence). The length of the CDR3 is 15 residues. CDR3 coding DNA: TGTGCCAGCAGGTGGACAGGCAATAGCAATCAGCCCCAGCATTTT. Translating it yields CASRWTGNSNQPQHF.

In this sample, this clonotype turned up many times. The chain uses TRBV7-9 and TRBJ1-1; D not resolved. Trimming pared 2 bases from V and 0 bases from J, leaving 4 bases between. The CDR3 is made up of 13 amino acids. Germline CDR1 and CDR2: SEHNR and FQNEAQ (reference sequence). The CDR3: CASSLNVNTEAFF. CDR3 DNA sequence: TGTGCCAGCAGCTTAAACGTGAACACTGAAGCTTTCTTT.

The chain carries TRBV18 and TRBJ1-6; D gene unclear. This CDR3 has 13 amino acids. V dropped 3 bases and J dropped 8 bases, with 8 bases sitting between them. CDR1 and CDR2 (germline): KGHSH, LQKENI. CDR3 in DNA: TGTGCCAGCTCACCCCCGGGAGATTCACCCCTCCACTTT. This translates into CASSPPGDSPLHF.